This T cell receptor (beta chain) is drawn from a study of cytomegalovirus exposure and HLA in healthy donors. Study observations and caveats: Upon later analysis, HLA-associated TCR beta chains proved more clonally expanded than other, equally common chains.

This clone was counted a few times. Its target is not known. The PCR had 60 Vbeta and 13 Jbeta primers. Libraries were prepared by immunoSEQ multiplex PCR; TCRdb keeps only in-frame clonotypes and omits some of them. Of about 200,000 clones in the sample, more than 75% were seen once. The junction had 12 bases not matched to a gene; V was cut back by 8 bases and J by 4 bases. This CDR3 is built from 16 residues. Germline CDR1 is MGHDK and CDR2 is SYGVNS. Unrecorded immune exposures were likely, despite nominal health at sampling. This sequence originates from a woman in her 50s in good health and CMV-seropositive. The chain combines TRBV25-1 with TRBJ2-7; the match to TRBD1 covers 12 bases. The sequenced sample consisted of PBMCs. The CDR3 DNA reads as TGTGCCAGCTCCCGAGGGCCGGGACAGGGGGCTTACGAGCAGTACTTC. This gives the protein CASSRGPGQGAYEQYF.